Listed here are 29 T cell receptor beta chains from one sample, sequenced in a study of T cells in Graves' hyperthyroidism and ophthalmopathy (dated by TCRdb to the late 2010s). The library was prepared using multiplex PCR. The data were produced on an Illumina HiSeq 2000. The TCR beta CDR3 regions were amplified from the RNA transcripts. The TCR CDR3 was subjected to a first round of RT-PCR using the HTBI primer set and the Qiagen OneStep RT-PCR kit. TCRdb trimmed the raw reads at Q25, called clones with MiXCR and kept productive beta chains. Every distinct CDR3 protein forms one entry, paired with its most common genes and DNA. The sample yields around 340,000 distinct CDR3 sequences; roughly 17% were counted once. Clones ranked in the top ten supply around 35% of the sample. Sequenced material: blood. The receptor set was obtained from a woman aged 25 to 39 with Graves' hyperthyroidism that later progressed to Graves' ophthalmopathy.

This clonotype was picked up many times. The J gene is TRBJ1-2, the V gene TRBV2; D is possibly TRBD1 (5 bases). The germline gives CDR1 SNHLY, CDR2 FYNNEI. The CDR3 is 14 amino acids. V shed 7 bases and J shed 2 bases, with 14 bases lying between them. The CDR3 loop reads CASISDTANYGYTF. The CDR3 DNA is TGTGCCAGCATTTCGGACACCGCAAACTATGGCTACACCTTC.

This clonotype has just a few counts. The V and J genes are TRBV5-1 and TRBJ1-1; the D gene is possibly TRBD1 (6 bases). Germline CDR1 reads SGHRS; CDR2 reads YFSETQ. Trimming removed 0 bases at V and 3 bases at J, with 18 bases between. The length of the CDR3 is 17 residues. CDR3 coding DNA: TGCGCCAGCAGCTTGGCCAGCTTCGGCAGGGGTTACACTGAAGCTTTCTTT. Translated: CASSLASFGRGYTEAFF. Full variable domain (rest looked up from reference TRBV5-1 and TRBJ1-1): KAGVTQTPRYLIKTRGQQVTLSCSPISGHRSVSWYQQTPGQGLQFLFEYFSETQRNKGNFPGRFSGRQFSNSRSEMNVSTLELGDSALYLCASSLASFGRGYTEAFFGQGTRLTVV.

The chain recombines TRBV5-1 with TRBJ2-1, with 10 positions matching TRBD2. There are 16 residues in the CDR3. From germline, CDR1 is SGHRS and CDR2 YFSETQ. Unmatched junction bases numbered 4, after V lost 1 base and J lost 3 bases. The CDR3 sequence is CASSLSSSGGYNEQFF. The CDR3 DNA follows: TGCGCCAGCAGCTTGTCGTCTAGCGGGGGCTACAATGAGCAGTTCTTC.

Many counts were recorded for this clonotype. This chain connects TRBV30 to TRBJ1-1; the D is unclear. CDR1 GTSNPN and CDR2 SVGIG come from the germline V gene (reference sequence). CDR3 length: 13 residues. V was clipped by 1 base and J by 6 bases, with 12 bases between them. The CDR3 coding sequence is TGTGCCTGGAGTGATGGGAGCGTTGCTGAAGCTTTCTTT. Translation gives CAWSDGSVAEAFF.

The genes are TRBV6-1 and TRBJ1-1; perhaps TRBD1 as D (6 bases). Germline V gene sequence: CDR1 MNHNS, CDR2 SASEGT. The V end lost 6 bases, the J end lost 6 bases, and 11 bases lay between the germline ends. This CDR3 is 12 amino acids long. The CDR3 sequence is CASRQGFAEAFF. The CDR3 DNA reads TGTGCCAGCAGACAGGGTTTTGCTGAAGCTTTCTTT.

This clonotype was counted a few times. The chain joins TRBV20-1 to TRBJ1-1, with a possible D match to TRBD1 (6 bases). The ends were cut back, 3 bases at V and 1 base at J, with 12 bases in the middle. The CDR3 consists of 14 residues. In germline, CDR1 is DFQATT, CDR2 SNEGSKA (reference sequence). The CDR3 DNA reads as TGCAGTGCTAGGGCAGGGGCGCCGAACACTGAAGCTTTCTTT. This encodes CSARAGAPNTEAFF.

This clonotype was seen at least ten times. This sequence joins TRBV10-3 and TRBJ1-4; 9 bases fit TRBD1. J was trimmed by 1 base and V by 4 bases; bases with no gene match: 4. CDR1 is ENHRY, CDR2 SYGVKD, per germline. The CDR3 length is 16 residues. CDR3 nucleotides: TGTGCCATCAGTGGGGACAGGGAGAGAACTAATGAAAAACTGTTTTTT. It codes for CAISGDRERTNEKLFF.

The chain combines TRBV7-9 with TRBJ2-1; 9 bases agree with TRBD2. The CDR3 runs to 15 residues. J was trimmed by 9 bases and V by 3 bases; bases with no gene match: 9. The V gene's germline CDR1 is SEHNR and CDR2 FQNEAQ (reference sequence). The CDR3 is CASSLERGVQFEQFF. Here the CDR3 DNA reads TGTGCCAGCAGCTTGGAGCGGGGGGTACAATTTGAGCAGTTCTTC.

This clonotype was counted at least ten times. The CDR3 is CAWSWGGRYEQYF. CDR3 DNA sequence: TGTGCCTGGAGCTGGGGGGGGCGCTACGAGCAGTACTTC. The gene calls are TRBV30 and TRBJ2-7; TRBD2 is a possible D gene (7 bases). This CDR3 contains 13 residues. Trimming cost V 3 bases and J 3 bases, with 12 bases left between them. CDR1 is GTSNPN, CDR2 SVGIG, per germline (reference sequence).

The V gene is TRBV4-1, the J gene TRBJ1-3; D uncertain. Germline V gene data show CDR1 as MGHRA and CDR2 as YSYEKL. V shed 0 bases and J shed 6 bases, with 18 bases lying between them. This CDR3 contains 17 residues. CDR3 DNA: TGCGCCAGCAGCCAAGAAGACGGGAACTCAATGACAAACACCATATATTTT. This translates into CASSQEDGNSMTNTIYF.

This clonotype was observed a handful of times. In nucleotides, the CDR3 is TGTGCCAGCAGCCCGATTCGAACTAGGGATACGCAGTATTTT. Protein product: CASSPIRTRDTQYF. V is TRBV27 and J is TRBJ2-3, with D maybe TRBD2 (5 bases). CDR3 length equals 14 residues. Germline lookup yields CDR1 MNHEY and CDR2 SMNVEV (reference sequence). The germline V and J ends were trimmed by 6 bases and 6 bases, with 16 bases remaining between them.

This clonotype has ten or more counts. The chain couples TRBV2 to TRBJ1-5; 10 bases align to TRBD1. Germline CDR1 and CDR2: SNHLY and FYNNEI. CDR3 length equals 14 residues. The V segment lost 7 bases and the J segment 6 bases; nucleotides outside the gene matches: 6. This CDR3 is CASNSGQGSQPQHF. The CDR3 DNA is TGTGCCAGCAACTCGGGACAGGGGAGTCAGCCCCAGCATTTT.

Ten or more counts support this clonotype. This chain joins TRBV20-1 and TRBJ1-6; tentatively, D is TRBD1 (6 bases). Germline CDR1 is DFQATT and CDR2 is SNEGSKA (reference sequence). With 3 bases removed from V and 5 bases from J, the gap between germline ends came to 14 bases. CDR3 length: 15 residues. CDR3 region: CSASWRGQNNSPLHF. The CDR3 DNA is TGCAGTGCTAGTTGGCGGGGGCAGAATAATTCACCCCTCCACTTT.

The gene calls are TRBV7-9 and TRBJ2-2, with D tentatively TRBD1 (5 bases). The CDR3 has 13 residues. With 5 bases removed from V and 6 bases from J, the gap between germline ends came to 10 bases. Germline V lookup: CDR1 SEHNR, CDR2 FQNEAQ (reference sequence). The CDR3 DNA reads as TGTGCCAGCAGCCCAGGGTTCGCCGGGGAGCTGTTTTTT. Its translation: CASSPGFAGELFF. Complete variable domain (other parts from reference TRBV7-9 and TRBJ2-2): DTGVSQNPRHKITKRGQNVTFRCDPISEHNRLYWYRQTLGQGPEFLTYFQNEAQLEKSRLLSDRFSAERPKGSFSTLEIQRTEQGDSAMYLCASSPGFAGELFFGEGSRLTVL.

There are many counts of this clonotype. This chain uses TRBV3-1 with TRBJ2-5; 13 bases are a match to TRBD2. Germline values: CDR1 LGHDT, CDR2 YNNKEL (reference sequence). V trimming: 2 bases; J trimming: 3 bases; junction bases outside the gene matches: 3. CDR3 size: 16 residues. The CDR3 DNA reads TGTGCCAGCAGCCAAACTAGCGGGGGGGGGAAAGAGACCCAGTACTTC. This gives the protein CASSQTSGGGKETQYF.

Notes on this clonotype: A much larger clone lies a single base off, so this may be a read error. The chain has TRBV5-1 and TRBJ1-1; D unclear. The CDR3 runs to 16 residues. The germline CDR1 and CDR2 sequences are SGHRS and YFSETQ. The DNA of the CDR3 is TGCGTCAGCAGCTTGCACGTGAAATTATCTAGTACTGAAGCTTTCTTT. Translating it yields CVSSLHVKLSSTEAFF.

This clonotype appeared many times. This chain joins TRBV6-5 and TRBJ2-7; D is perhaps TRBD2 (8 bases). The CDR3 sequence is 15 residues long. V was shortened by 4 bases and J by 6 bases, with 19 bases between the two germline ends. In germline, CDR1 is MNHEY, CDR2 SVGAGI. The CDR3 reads CASSLQGLAGLEQYF. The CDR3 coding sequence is TGTGCCAGCAGTTTACAGGGGCTAGCGGGCCTCGAGCAGTACTTC.

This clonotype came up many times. CDR3 sequence: CASSYSPGQRREKLFF. DNA of the CDR3: TGTGCCAGCAGTTACTCTCCGGGACAGAGGAGAGAAAAACTGTTTTTT. The genes are TRBV6-5 and TRBJ1-4; TRBD1 matches 7 bases. CDR1 is MNHEY and CDR2 is SVGAGI in the germline V gene. After removal of 0 bases from V and 8 bases from J, the junction contained 9 bases not matched to a gene. This CDR3 is 16 amino acids long.

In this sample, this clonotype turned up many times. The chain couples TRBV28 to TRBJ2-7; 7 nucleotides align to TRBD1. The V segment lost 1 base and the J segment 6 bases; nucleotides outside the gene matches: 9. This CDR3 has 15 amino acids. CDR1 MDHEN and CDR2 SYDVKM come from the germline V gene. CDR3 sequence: CASSLFGQGEGEQYF. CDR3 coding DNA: TGTGCCAGCAGTTTATTTGGGCAGGGGGAAGGCGAGCAGTACTTC.

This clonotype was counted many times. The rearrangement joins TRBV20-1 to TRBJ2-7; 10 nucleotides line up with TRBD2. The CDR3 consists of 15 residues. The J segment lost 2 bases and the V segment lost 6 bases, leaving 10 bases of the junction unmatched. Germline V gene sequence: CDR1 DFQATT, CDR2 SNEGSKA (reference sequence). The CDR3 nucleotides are TGCAGTGCCCCAATACAGCGGGAGGGCCCCTACGAGCAGTACTTC. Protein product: CSAPIQREGPYEQYF.

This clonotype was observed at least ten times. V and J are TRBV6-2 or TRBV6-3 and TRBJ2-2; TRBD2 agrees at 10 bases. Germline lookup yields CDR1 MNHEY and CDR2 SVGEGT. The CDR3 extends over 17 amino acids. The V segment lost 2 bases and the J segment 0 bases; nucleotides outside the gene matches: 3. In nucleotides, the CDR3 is TGTGCCAGCAGTTACCATAGCGGGGGGTCGAACACCGGGGAGCTGTTTTTT. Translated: CASSYHSGGSNTGELFF.

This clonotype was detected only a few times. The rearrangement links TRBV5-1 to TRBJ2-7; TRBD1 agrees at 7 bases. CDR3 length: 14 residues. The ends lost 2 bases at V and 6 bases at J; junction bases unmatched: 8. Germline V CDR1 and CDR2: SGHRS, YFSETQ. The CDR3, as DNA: TGCGCCAGCAGCTTTCGAGGACAGGCGGCCGAGCAGTACTTC. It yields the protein CASSFRGQAAEQYF.

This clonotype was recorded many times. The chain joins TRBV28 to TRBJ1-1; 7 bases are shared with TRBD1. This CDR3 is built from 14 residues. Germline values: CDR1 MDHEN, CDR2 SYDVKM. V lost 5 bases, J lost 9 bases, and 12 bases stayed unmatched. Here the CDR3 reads CASSETGERGKAFF. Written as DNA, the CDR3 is TGTGCCAGCAGTGAAACAGGGGAACGCGGCAAAGCTTTCTTT.

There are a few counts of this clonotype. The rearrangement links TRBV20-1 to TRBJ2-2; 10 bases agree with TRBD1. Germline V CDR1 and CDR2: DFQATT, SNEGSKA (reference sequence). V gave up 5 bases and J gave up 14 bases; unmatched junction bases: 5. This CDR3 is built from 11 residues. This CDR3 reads CSAYRDRGLFF. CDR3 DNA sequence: TGCAGTGCTTACCGGGACAGGGGACTGTTTTTT.

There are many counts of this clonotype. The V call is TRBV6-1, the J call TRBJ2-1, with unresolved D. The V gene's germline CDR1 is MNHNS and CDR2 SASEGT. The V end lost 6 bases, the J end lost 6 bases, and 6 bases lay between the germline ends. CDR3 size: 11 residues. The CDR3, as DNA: TGTGCCAGCAGGACTTTCAATGAGCAGTTCTTC. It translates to CASRTFNEQFF.

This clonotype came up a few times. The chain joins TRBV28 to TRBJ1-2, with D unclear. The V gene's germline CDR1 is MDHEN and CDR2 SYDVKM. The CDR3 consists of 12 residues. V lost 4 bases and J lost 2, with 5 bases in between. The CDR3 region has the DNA TGTGCCAGCAGTTCTATAAACTATGGCTACACCTTC. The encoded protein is CASSSINYGYTF.

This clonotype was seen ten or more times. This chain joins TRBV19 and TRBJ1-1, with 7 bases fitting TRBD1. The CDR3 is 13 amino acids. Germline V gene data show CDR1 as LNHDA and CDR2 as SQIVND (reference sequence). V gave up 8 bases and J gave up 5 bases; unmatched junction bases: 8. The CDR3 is CASAGTAITEAFF. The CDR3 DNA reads TGTGCCAGTGCCGGGACAGCCATTACTGAAGCTTTCTTT.

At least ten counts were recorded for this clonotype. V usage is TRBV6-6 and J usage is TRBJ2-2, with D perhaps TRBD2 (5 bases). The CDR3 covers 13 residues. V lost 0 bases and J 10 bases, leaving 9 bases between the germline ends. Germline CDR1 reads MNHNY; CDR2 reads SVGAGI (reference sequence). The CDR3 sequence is CASSYSTSVELFF. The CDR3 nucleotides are TGTGCCAGCAGTTACTCAACTAGTGTGGAGCTGTTTTTT.

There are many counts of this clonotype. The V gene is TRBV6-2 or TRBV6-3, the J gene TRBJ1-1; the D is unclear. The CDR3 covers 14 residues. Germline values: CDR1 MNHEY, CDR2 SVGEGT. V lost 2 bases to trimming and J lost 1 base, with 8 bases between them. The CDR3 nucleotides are TGTGCCAGCAGTTACAGCGAGGCGAACACTGAAGCTTTCTTT. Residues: CASSYSEANTEAFF.